This T cell receptor beta chain was identified during a study of persistence of HIV-infected CD4 T cells. Study findings and constraints: Proviral oligoclonality tracked with TCR oligoclonality within the same sorted cells.

Concerning this clone itself: Antigen unknown.

The libraries were made with immunoSEQ version 4 in survey mode. Generated by immunoSEQ multiplex PCR, the TCRdb table keeps only in-frame clones and is missing some. In the table there are over 35,000 clones, approximately 90% of which are singletons. Anti-CD3/anti-CD28 beads served as a nonspecific positive control stimulus. Responding CD4+ T cells were sorted by upregulation of both CD40 ligand and CD69. For at least 4 years, plasma HIV-1 RNA was undetectable (<50 copies/mL). Germline-derived CDR1 and CDR2 are SNHLY and FYNNEI. V gave up 4 bases and J gave up 2 bases; unmatched junction bases: 10. This CDR3 spans 18 amino acids.

The sample was CD4+ T cells sorted from PBMCs after roughly 18-hour stimulation, taken from a patient who received antiretroviral therapy. The chain joins TRBV2 to TRBJ2-3; 12 positions match TRBD2. The origin of this receptor is an adult man with HIV who was CMV-seropositive. Here the CDR3 reads CASSVGLAGGPNTDTQYF. The DNA of the CDR3 is TGTGCCAGCAGTGTGGGGCTAGCGGGGGGGCCTAACACAGATACGCAGTATTTT.